This T cell receptor beta chain was captured by sequencing in a study of blood T cell repertoires in COVID-19. Looking at the study overall: Samples representing acute and convalescent COVID-19 were sourced from the United States, Italy and Spain. T cells, B-cell-depleted T cells, or PBMCs provided the cDNA or gDNA that served as material.

Germline V gene lookup returns CDR1 SGHRS and CDR2 YFSETQ. V lost 4 bases and J lost 4; bases outside the gene matches: 9. The CDR3 sequence is 15 residues long. Authors' processing steps: Cell counts per sample came from amplifying reference gene primers. The table came from immunoSEQ multiplex PCR; TCRdb's copy has only in-frame clones and leaves some out. The V and J calls and clone size were taken over from that table, and D and trimming were inferred from the DNA. In the table there are roughly 150,000 clones, approximately 87% of which are singletons. Sequenced: peripheral blood. The chain has TRBV5-1 and TRBJ1-2; 8 bases fit TRBD1. The sequence was obtained from a man older than 75 with acute or convalescent COVID-19. CDR3 in DNA: TGCGCCAGCAGCCCGGGACAGGCCATACCCTATGGCTACACCTTC. Translating it yields CASSPGQAIPYGYTF.